The T cell receptor (beta chain) described here comes from a study of T cells after yellow fever vaccination. Study-level information: The authors prepared low-cell-number fractions using SMART-Seq v4 Ultra Low Input.

This clonotype occurred many times. Its specificity is not known. The CDR3 covers 15 residues. V was pared by 7 bases and J by 5 bases, with 17 bases between. Germline CDR1 reads ENHRY; CDR2 reads SYGVKD. TCRdb reprocessed the 5' RACE reads with MiXCR, giving one entry per CDR3 protein. The data show approximately 300,000 distinct CDR3 sequences, roughly 6.8% seen once. Study-wide points: Of the clonotypes, a small share occurred in both CD4 and CD8 compartments. Highly abundant clonotypes carried over from the bulk population could end up in FACS-sorted repertoires as contaminants. The booster response re-showed most primary clones: approximately 97% CD4, around 87% CD8.

This clonotype was sampled from a man aged 18 to 30 who received the YFV17D yellow fever vaccine. This sequence joins TRBV10-3 and TRBJ1-4, with unresolved D. Sequencing was performed on PBMCs, taken more than 35 days after the first yellow fever vaccination. Here the CDR3 reads CAITLGLAKNEKLFF. Here the CDR3 DNA reads TGTGCCATCACCCTCGGACTGGCGAAAAATGAAAAACTGTTTTTT.